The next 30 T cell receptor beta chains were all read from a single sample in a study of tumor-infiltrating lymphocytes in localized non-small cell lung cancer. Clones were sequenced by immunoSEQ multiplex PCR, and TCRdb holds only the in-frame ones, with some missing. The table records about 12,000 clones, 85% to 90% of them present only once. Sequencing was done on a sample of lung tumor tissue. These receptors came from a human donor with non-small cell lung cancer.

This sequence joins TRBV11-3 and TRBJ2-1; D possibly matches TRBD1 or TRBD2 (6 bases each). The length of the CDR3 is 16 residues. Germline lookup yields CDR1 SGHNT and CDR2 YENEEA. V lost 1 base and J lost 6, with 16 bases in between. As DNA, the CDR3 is TGTGCCAGCAGCTTAGGAGGGGGGACGCAAGGCAATGAGCAGTTCTTC. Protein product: CASSLGGGTQGNEQFF.

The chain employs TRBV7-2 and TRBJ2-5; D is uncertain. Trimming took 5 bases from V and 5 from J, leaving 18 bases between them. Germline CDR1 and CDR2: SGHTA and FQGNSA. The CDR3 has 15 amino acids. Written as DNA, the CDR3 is TGTGCCAGCAGCCCGCAAGGGCCTGGGCTCGAGACCCAGTACTTC. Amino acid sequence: CASSPQGPGLETQYF.

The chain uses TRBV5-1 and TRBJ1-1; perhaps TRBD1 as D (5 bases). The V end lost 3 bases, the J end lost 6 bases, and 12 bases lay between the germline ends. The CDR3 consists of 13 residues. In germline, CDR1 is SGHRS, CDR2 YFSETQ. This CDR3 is CASSWEGGAEAFF. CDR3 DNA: TGCGCCAGCAGCTGGGAGGGAGGGGCTGAAGCTTTCTTT.

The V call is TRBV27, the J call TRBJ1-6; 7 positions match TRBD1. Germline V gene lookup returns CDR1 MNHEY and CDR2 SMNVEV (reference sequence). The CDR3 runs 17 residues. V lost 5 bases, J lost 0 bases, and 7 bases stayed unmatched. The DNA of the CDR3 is TGTGCCAGCAGTCGCGACAGGGCGAGCTCCTATAATTCACCCCTCCACTTT. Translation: CASSRDRASSYNSPLHF.

The chain's CDR3 is CASSSGRTGGANEKLFF. CDR3 in DNA: TGTGCCAGTAGTTCTGGTCGGACAGGGGGCGCAAATGAAAAACTGTTTTTT. This rearrangement joins TRBV19 to TRBJ1-4, with 11 positions matching TRBD1. The J segment lost 5 bases and the V segment lost 5 bases, leaving 10 bases of the junction unmatched. This CDR3 is built from 17 residues. Germline V gene data show CDR1 as LNHDA and CDR2 as SQIVND (reference sequence).

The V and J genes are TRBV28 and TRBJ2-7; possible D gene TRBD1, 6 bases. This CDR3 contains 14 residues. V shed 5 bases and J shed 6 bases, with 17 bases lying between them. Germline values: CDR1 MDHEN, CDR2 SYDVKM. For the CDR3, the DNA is TGTGCCAGCAGTATAAACAGGGTATTGGCCGAGCAGTACTTC. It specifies CASSINRVLAEQYF.

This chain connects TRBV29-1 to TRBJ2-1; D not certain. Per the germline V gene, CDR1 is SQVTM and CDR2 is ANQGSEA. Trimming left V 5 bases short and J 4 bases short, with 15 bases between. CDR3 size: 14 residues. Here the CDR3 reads CSVPTPQSYNEQFF. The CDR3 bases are TGCAGCGTTCCAACCCCCCAATCTTACAATGAGCAGTTCTTC.

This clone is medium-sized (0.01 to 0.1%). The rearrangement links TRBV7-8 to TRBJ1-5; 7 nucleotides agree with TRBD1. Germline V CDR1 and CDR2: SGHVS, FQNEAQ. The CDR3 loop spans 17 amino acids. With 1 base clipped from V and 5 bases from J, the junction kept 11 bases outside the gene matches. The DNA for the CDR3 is TGTGCCAGCAGCTTAGACGGGGGTAGACAGGGATATCAGCCCCAGCATTTT. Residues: CASSLDGGRQGYQPQHF.

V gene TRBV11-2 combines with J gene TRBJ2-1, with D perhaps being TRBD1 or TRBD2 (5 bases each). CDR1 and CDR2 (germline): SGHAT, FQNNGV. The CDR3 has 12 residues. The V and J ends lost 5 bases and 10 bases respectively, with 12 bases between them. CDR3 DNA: TGTGCCAGCAGCGCTTACTGGGACGAGCAGTTCTTC. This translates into CASSAYWDEQFF.

The chain's CDR3 is CASSTPTGQNTEAFF. The CDR3, as DNA: TGTGCCAGCAGCACCCCGACAGGACAGAACACTGAAGCTTTCTTT. The rearrangement uses TRBV5-6 and TRBJ1-1, with D possibly being TRBD1 (6 bases). The CDR3 extends over 15 amino acids. Trimming stripped 4 bases from V and 1 base from J, with 14 bases between. Germline V lookup: CDR1 SGHDT, CDR2 YYEEEE.

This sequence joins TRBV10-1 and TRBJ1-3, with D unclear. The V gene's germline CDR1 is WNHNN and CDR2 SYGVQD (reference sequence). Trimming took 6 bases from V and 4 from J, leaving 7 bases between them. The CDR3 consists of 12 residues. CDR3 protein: CASSPGGNTIYF. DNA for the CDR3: TGCGCCAGCAGCCCGGGAGGAAACACCATATATTTT.

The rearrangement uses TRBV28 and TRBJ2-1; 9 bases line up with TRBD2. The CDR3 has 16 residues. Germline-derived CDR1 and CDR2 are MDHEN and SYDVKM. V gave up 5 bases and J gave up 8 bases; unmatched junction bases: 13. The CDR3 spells CASSDFISGRGHEQFF. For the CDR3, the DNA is TGTGCCAGCAGTGATTTCATTAGCGGGAGAGGTCATGAGCAGTTCTTC.

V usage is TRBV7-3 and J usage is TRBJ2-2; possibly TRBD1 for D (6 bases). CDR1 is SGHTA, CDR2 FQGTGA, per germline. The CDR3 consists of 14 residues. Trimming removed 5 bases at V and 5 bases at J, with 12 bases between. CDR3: CASSRQTGTGELFF. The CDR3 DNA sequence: TGTGCCAGCAGCAGACAAACAGGGACCGGGGAGCTGTTTTTT.

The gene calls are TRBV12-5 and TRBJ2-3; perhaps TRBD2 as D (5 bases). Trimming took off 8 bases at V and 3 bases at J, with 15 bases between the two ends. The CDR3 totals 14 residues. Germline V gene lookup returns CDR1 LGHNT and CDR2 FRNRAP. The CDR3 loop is CASSKLGLTDTQYF. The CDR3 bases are TGTGCTAGTTCCAAACTAGGACTTACAGATACGCAGTATTTT.

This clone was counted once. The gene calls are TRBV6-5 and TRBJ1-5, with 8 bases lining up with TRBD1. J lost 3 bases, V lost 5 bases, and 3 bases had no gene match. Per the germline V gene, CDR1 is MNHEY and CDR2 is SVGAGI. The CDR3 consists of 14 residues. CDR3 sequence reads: CASSRTGNNQPQHF. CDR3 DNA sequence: TGTGCCAGCAGTAGGACAGGGAACAATCAGCCCCAGCATTTT.

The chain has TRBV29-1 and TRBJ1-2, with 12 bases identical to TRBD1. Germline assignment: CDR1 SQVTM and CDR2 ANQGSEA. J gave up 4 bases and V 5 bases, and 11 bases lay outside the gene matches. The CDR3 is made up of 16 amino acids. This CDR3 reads CSVQPGGQGAGYGYTF. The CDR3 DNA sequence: TGCAGCGTTCAACCCGGGGGACAGGGGGCGGGCTATGGCTACACCTTC.

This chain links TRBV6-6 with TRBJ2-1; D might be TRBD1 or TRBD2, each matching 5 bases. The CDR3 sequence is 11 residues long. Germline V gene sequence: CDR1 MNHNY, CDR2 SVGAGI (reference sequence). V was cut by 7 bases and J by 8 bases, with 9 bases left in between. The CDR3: CASTEGYEQFF. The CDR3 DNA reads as TGTGCCAGCACCGAGGGGTATGAGCAGTTCTTC.

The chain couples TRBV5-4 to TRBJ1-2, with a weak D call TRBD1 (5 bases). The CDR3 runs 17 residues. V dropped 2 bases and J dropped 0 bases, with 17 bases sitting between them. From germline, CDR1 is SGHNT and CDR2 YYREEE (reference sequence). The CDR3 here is CASSFSDMGGANYGYTF. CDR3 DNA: TGTGCCAGCAGCTTCTCGGACATGGGTGGGGCTAACTATGGCTACACCTTC.

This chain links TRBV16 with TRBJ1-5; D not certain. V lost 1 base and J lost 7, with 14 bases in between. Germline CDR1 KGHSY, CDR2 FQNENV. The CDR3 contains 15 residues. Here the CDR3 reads CASSQFGVSSQPQHF. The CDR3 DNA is TGTGCCAGCAGCCAATTTGGGGTGTCATCGCAGCCCCAGCATTTT.

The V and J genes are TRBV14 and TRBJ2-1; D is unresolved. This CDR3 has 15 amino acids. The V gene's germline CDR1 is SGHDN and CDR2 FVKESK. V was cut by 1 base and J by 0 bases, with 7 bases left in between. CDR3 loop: CASSQAWVSYNEQFF. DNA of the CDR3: TGTGCCAGCAGCCAAGCATGGGTCTCCTACAATGAGCAGTTCTTC.

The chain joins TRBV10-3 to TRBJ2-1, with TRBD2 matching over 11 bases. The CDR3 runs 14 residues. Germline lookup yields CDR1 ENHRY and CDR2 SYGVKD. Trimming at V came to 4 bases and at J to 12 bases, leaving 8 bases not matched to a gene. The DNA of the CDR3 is TGTGCCATCAGTGTCACTAGCGGGAGTAGTCCGCAGTTCTTC. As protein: CAISVTSGSSPQFF.

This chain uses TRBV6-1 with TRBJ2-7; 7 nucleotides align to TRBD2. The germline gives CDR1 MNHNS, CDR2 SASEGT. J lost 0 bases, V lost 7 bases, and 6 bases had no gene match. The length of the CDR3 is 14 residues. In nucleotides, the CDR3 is TGTGCCAGCAACAGCGGGACGAGCTCCTACGAGCAGTACTTC. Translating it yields CASNSGTSSYEQYF.

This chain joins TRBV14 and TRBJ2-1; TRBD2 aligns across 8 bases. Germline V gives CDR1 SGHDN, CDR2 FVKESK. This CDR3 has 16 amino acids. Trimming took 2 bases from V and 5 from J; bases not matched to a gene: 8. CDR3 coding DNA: TGTGCCAGCAGCCAACTGGGACTAGGGTTTCACAATGAGCAGTTCTTC. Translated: CASSQLGLGFHNEQFF.

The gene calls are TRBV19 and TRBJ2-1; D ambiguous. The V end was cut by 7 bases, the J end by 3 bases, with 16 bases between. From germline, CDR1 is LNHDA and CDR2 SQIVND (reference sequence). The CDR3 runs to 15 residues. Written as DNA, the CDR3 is TGTGCCAGTAACGCCCCCGCGCGACACTACAATGAGCAGTTCTTC. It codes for CASNAPARHYNEQFF.

In nucleotides, the CDR3 is TGCAGCGTTGGACTGCAGCATAACTATGGCTACACCTTC. It specifies CSVGLQHNYGYTF. The rearrangement joins TRBV29-1 to TRBJ1-2; D unclear. Per the germline V gene, CDR1 is SQVTM and CDR2 is ANQGSEA. This CDR3 is 13 amino acids long. Trimming removed 4 bases from V and 1 base from J, with 10 bases in between.

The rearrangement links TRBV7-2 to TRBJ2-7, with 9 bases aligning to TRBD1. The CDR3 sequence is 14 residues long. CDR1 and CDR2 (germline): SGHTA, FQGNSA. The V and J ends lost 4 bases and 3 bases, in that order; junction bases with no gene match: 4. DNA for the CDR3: TGTGCCAGCAGCTCGGACAGGGGCAACTACGAGCAGTACTTC. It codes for CASSSDRGNYEQYF.

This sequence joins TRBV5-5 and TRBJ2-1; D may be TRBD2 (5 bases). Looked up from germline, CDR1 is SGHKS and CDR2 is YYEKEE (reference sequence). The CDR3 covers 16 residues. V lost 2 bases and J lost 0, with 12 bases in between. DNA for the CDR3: TGTGCCAGCAGCTTATTTAGCGCGAGCTCCTACAATGAGCAGTTCTTC. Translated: CASSLFSASSYNEQFF.

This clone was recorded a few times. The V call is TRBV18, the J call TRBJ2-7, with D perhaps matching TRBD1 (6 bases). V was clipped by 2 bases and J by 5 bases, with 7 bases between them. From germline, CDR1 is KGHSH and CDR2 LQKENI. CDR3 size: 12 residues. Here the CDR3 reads CASSPEGDEQYF. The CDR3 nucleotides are TGTGCCAGCTCACCAGAGGGGGACGAGCAGTACTTC.

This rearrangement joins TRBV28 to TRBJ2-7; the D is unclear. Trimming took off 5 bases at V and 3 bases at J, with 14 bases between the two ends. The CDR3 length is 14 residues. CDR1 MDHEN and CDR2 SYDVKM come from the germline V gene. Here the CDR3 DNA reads TGTGCCAGCAGTACCGCTTTCCCCTTCTACGAGCAGTACTTC. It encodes CASSTAFPFYEQYF.

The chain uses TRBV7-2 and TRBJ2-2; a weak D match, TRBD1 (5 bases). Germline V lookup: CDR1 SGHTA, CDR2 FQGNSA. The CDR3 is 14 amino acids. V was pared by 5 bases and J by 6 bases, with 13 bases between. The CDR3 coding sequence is TGTGCCAGCAGCACCACCTTGACAGCCGGGGAGCTGTTTTTT. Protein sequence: CASSTTLTAGELFF.